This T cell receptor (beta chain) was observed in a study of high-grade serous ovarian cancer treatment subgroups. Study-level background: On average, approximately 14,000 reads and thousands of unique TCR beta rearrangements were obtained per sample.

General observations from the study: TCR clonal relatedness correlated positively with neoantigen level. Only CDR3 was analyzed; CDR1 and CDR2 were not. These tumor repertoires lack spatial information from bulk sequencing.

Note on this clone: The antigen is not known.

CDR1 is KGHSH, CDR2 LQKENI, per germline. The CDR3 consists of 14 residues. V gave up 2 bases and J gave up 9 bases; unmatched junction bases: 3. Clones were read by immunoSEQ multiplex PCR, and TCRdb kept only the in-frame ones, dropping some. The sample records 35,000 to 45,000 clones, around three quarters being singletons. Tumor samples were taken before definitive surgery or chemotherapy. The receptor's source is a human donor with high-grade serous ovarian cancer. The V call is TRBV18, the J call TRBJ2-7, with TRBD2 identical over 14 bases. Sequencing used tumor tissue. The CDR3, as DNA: TGTGCCAGCTCACCAGGGACTAGCGGGAGTGTGCAGTACTTC. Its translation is CASSPGTSGSVQYF. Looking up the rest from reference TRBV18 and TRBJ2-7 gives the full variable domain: NAGVMQNPRHLVRRRGQEARLRCSPMKGHSHVYWYRQLPEEGLKFMVYLQKENIIDESGMPKERFSAEFPKEGPSILRIQQVVRGDSAAYFCASSPGTSGSVQYFGPGTRLTVT.